Listed here is a single T cell receptor (beta chain). This sample was included in a study of CD8 T cells in Susac syndrome. The V end was cut by 0 bases, the J end by 6 bases, with 15 bases between. The length of the CDR3 is 15 residues. Germline V gene lookup returns CDR1 SGHAT and CDR2 FQNNGV. Peripheral blood CD8+ and CD4+ T cells were profiled by TCR beta sequencing. Reverse transcription of about 0.5 to 1 ug RNA used random hexamers. It was immunoSEQ multiplex PCR that amplified TCR beta CDR3 across 54 Vbeta and 13 Jbeta. MiXCR was run by TCRdb on the immunoSEQ multiplex PCR reads, yielding one entry per CDR3 protein. The sample carries under 550,000 distinct CDR3 sequences, around 85% recorded once.

The TCR originated in a human donor with multiple sclerosis. The sequenced material came from CD8+ T cells from PBMCs. This chain links TRBV11-2 with TRBJ2-7, with D possibly being TRBD1 (5 bases). The CDR3 DNA sequence: TGTGCCAGCAGCTTAGAGGGCAGGGAAGTTTCCGAGCAGTACTTC. This encodes CASSLEGREVSEQYF. Full variable domain (missing parts from reference TRBV11-2 and TRBJ2-7): EAGVAQSPRYKIIEKRQSVAFWCNPISGHATLYWYQQILGQGPKLLIQFQNNGVVDDSQLPKDRFSAERLKGVDSTLKIQPAKLEDSAVYLCASSLEGREVSEQYFGPGTRLTVT.